These T cell receptor beta chains were read from a single sample in a study of vaccination and CD4 T cells after COVID-19. A single record per CDR3 protein comes from TCRdb applying MiXCR to the PCR reads. The sample holds about 14,000 distinct CDR3 sequences, 50% to 65% seen once. No cognate antigen is known for these TCRs. The material sequenced was CD4+ T cells from blood, cultured in vitro, taken before SARS-CoV-2 vaccination. The receptors here all came from a human donor who had recovered from COVID-19. CDR3s include the opening cysteine and the closing phenylalanine or tryptophan. Each record gives: clone size, D gene, J gene, V gene, CDR3 protein, CDR3 DNA. A D gene is named only where the DNA matches it firmly. Where a row states a size, it is once, few, many or the class of an expanded clone; other rows omit it.

>NA|TRBD1|TRBJ1-1|TRBV2
CASSGGQYTEAFF
TGTGCCAGCAGTGGGGGACAGTACACTGAAGCTTTCTTT
>NA|NA|TRBJ1-5|TRBV28
CASSLRGAGNQPQHF
TGTGCCAGCAGTTTAAGGGGAGCGGGCAATCAGCCCCAGCATTTT
>NA|TRBD2|TRBJ2-7|TRBV7-2
CASSLDGTSLYEQYF
TGTGCCAGCAGCTTAGATGGGACTAGCCTGTACGAGCAGTACTTC
>NA|NA|TRBJ1-1|TRBV19
CASSTTANTEAFF
TGTGCCAGTAGTACGACAGCGAACACTGAAGCTTTCTTT
>few|NA|TRBJ2-1|TRBV2
CASSPGRTFNEQFF
TGTGCCAGCAGTCCGGGACGGACATTCAATGAGCAGTTCTTC
>NA|NA|TRBJ1-1|TRBV10-3
CAIRPGPTAVAFF
TGTGCCATCAGACCGGGCCCCACAGCGGTAGCTTTCTTT
>NA|NA|TRBJ1-2|TRBV28
CASSQNYGYTF
TGTGCCAGCAGTCAGAACTATGGCTACACCTTC
>NA|NA|TRBJ1-1|TRBV11-3
CASSSHSGVTEAFF
TGTGCCAGCAGCTCTCACTCGGGGGTGACTGAAGCTTTCTTT
>few|NA|TRBJ1-5|TRBV7-8
CASRLGVRANNQPQHF
TGTGCCAGCAGATTAGGGGTCCGGGCCAACAATCAGCCCCAGCATTTT
>once|NA|TRBJ1-2|TRBV27
CASSLEGGLNYGYTF
TGTGCCAGCAGTTTAGAGGGGGGGCTCAACTATGGCTACACCTTC
>few|NA|TRBJ1-2|TRBV7-2
CASSVDRTPGYGYTF
TGTGCCAGCAGCGTTGACAGGACCCCCGGCTATGGCTACACCTTC
>once|NA|TRBJ1-3|TRBV4-1
CASSLGGTGYSGNTIYF
TGCGCCAGCAGCCTAGGGGGGACTGGGTACTCTGGAAACACCATATATTTT
>NA|NA|TRBJ1-2|TRBV20-1
CSARDLKDSVINYGYTF
TGCAGTGCTAGAGATTTAAAGGACAGCGTAATCAACTATGGCTACACCTTC
>NA|NA|TRBJ2-2|TRBV6-1
CASSEAGGDTGELFF
TGTGCCAGCAGTGAAGCAGGGGGAGACACCGGGGAGCTGTTTTTT
>NA|NA|TRBJ2-2|TRBV27
CASSLGQATGELFF
TGTGCCAGCAGTTTAGGCCAGGCCACCGGGGAGCTGTTTTTT
>NA|TRBD2|TRBJ2-5|TRBV11-3
CASSSLGLAEPEETQYF
TGTGCCAGCAGCTCCTTGGGACTAGCGGAGCCCGAAGAGACCCAGTACTTC
>NA|NA|TRBJ1-2|TRBV12-3/TRBV12-4
CASSRGSANYGYTF
TGTGCCAGCAGTAGGGGGTCAGCTAACTATGGCTACACCTTC
>NA|NA|TRBJ1-5|TRBV19
CASSKYRLGSNQPQHF
TGTGCCAGTAGCAAGTATCGTTTGGGGAGCAATCAGCCCCAGCATTTT
>few|TRBD1|TRBJ2-7|TRBV27
CASSPDRVPYEQYF
TGTGCCAGCAGTCCCGACAGGGTACCCTACGAGCAGTACTTC
>NA|NA|TRBJ2-7|TRBV19
CASSMGYEQYF
TGTGCCAGTAGTATGGGGTACGAGCAGTACTTC
>NA|TRBD1|TRBJ1-1|TRBV14
CASSPRTGGTEAFF
TGTGCCAGCAGCCCACGGACAGGGGGGACTGAAGCTTTCTTT
>NA|TRBD1|TRBJ1-1|TRBV4-1
CASSQDRVRGGTEAFF
TGCGCCAGCAGCCAAGACAGAGTCAGGGGGGGGACTGAAGCTTTCTTT
>NA|NA|TRBJ1-5|TRBV18
CASSPGSSNQPQHF
TGTGCCAGCTCACCAGGGTCCTCCAATCAGCCCCAGCATTTT
>NA|NA|TRBJ1-1|TRBV7-9
CASSSTTAGRTEAFF
TGTGCCAGCAGCTCAACCACGGCAGGGAGGACTGAAGCTTTCTTT
>NA|NA|TRBJ1-5|TRBV11-2
CASSKSGSGANQPQHF
TGTGCCAGCAGCAAGTCAGGGTCGGGGGCCAATCAGCCCCAGCATTTT
>NA|NA|TRBJ2-6|TRBV6-1
CASRAGQLSGANVLTF
TGTGCCAGCAGGGCGGGACAGCTCTCTGGGGCCAACGTCCTGACTTTC
>NA|NA|TRBJ1-1|TRBV2
CASSVRKRDTEAFF
TGTGCCAGCAGTGTAAGGAAAAGGGACACTGAAGCTTTCTTT
>few|NA|TRBJ1-2|TRBV7-2
CASSAYRGANYGYTF
TGTGCCAGCAGCGCCTATCGGGGGGCTAACTATGGCTACACCTTC
>few|NA|TRBJ1-5|TRBV21-1
CASPYRGFSNQPQHF
TGTGCCAGCCCCTACCGGGGGTTTAGCAATCAGCCCCAGCATTTT